The T cell receptor (beta chain) described here comes from a study of cytomegalovirus exposure and HLA in healthy donors. The PCR used 60 Vbeta and 13 Jbeta primers. In the study's own analysis: Around 10 million of the 80 million or so unique TCR beta chains counted in a later analysis were shared. Only in-frame clones appear in the TCRdb table, and some are missing; sequencing was by immunoSEQ multiplex PCR. From that table come the V and J calls and clone size; the DNA was used to work out D and trimming. The profile covers about 140,000 clones, with about three quarters appearing a single time and 3.9% taken by the ten largest. Notes on this clone: Its antigen is still unknown.

Losses at the gene ends were 2 bases for V and 8 bases for J; bases not matched to a gene: 12. The CDR3 consists of 16 residues. Germline V gene sequence: CDR1 SGHDN, CDR2 FVKESK. Notes on the study in general: There were some public TCRs occurring in many donors, but most TCR sequences were rare.

Sequences were obtained from PBMCs. The V call is TRBV14, the J call TRBJ2-1, with TRBD2 matching over 7 bases. The clonotype comes from a young man in good health and CMV-seronegative. CDR3 region: CASSQRLAQVSHEQFF. The CDR3 DNA reads TGTGCCAGCAGCCAACGACTAGCCCAGGTCTCCCATGAGCAGTTCTTC.